These T cell receptor beta chains were read from a single sample in a study of CD8 T cells in ankylosing spondylitis. TCRdb passed the 5' RACE reads through MiXCR, listing each CDR3 protein once. The data contain 200,000 to 250,000 distinct CDR3 sequences, roughly 6.6% of them singletons. Sequencing was done on a sample of blood, either unsorted or a sorted T cell fraction (not recorded which). The receptors shown here come from a male donor with ankylosing spondylitis. The conserved cysteine and the conserved F or W are not part of the CDR3 here.

v_gene,CDR3aa
TRBV2,ASSDRDSEGNEQF
TRBV27,ATAGGGGGYT
TRBV7-2,ASSSTSRPAYEQY
TRBV4-2,ASSPRTSGSLHEQF
TRBV7-9,ASSSPGQGTPPSYGYT
TRBV10-3,AISALAEGQADTQY
TRBV7-8,ASRSSGRLDTGELF
TRBV4-3,ASSQGRLDVPRYNEQF
TRBV6-1,ASSELGQGHKNIQY
TRBV18,ASSPQRGGGYGYT
TRBV24-1,ATSDPGQGVYEQY
TRBV7-9,ASLDTTNEKLF
TRBV27,ASSSPEQY
TRBV5-1,ASSRWTGQKQGYT
TRBV29-1,SVDMGNTEAF
TRBV6-5,ASSYSATSNSPLH
TRBV28,ASSLSAGRGHEQF
TRBV30,AWSLGTGYEQY
TRBV6-5,ASSTDRRSGNEQF
TRBV14,ASSRDRLNTGELF
TRBV12-3/TRBV12-4,ASSFPGGELF
TRBV7-9,ASRPTRTSTDTQY
TRBV6-1,ASSENPGARTEAF
TRBV12-3/TRBV12-4,ASSFTLYGYT
TRBV5-1,ASRGETQY
TRBV11-2,ASTPENNPFVPKNIQY
TRBV6-1,ASSEGRFSYEQY
TRBV4-3,ASSQVIPETQY